At least ten counts were recorded for the clone carrying this TCR beta chain. This sample stems from a study of metastatic and nonmetastatic thyroid tumors. Every patient underwent thyroid surgery untreated. In the original processing: Between-group CDR3 differences, defined by clinicopathological status, yielded a distant-metastasis classifier for papillary thyroid cancer. TCRdb ran MiXCR on the PCR reads. TCRdb, not the original authors, processed these V and J calls. The table shows 43,000 or so clones, with 15% to 20% occurring only once. The CDR3 length is 15 residues. Germline assignment: CDR1 SGHTA and CDR2 FQGTGA. Trimming pared 5 bases from V and 4 bases from J, leaving 17 bases between.

Sequenced sample: blood. The V gene is TRBV7-3, the J gene TRBJ2-5, with D possibly TRBD1 on 6 matching bases. The source of this sequence is a female donor with papillary thyroid cancer or a benign thyroid nodule (not recorded which). Some clones in this sample may be carry-over from other donors' samples. The CDR3: CASSLNTGKGETQYF. The CDR3 DNA follows: TGTGCCAGCAGCCTAAACACAGGGAAGGGAGAGACCCAGTACTTC.